This entry concerns a single TCR beta chain. Germline CDR1 is SNHLY and CDR2 is FYNNEI. The CDR3 has 15 residues. After removal of 4 bases from V and 5 bases from J, the junction contained 8 bases not matched to a gene. This record comes from a study of blood T cell repertoires in COVID-19. Libraries were prepared by immunoSEQ multiplex PCR; TCRdb keeps only in-frame clonotypes and omits some of them. The table lists around 80,000 clones, more than 75% of them singletons, with 27% in the top ten. The TCR originated in a human donor in a cohort sampled during active COVID-19. This chain connects TRBV2 to TRBJ1-5; 7 positions match TRBD1. Specimen: peripheral blood. In DNA form, the CDR3 reads TGTGCCAGCAGTGTCAGGGGGACTAGGTATCAGCCCCAGCATTTT. This gives the protein CASSVRGTRYQPQHF.